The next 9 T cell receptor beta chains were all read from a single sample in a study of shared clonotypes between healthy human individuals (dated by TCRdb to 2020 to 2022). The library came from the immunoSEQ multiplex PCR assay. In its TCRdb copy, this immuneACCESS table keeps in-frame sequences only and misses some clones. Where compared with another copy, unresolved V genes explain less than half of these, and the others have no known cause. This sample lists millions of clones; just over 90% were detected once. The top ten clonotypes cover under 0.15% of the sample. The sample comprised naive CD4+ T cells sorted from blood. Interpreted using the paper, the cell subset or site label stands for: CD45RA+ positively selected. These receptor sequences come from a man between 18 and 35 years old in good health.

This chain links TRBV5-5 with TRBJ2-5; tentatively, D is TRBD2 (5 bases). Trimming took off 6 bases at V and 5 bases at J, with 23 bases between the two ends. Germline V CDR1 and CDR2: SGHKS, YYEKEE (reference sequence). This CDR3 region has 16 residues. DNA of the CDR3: TGTGCCAGCATGGCCTATTTAGGACCACGGAGGGAGACCCAGTACTTC. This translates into CASMAYLGPRRETQYF.

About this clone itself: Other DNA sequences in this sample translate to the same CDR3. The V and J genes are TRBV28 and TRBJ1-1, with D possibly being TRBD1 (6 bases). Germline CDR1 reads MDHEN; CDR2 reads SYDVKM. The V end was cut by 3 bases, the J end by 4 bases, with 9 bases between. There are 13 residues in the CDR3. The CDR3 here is CASSFRGSTEAFF. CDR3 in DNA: TGTGCCAGCAGTTTCAGGGGATCCACTGAAGCTTTCTTT.

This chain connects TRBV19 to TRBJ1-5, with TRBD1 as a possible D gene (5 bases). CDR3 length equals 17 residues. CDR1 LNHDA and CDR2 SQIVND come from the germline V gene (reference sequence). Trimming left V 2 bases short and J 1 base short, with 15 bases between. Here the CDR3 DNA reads TGTGCCAGTAGTATAATAGGAACCGGGGGGAGCAATCAGCCCCAGCATTTT. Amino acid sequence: CASSIIGTGGSNQPQHF. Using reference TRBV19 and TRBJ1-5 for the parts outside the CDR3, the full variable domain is DGGITQSPKYLFRKEGQNVTLSCEQNLNHDAMYWYRQDPGQGLRLIYYSQIVNDFQKGDIAEGYSVSREKKESFPLTVTSAQKNPTAFYLCASSIIGTGGSNQPQHFGDGTRLSIL.

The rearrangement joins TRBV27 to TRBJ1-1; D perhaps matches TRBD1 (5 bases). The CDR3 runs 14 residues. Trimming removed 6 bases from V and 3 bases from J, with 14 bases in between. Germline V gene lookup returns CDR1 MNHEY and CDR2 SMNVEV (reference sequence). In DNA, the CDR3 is TGTGCCAGCAGCCAATTACAGGTGGACACTGAAGCTTTCTTT. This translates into CASSQLQVDTEAFF.

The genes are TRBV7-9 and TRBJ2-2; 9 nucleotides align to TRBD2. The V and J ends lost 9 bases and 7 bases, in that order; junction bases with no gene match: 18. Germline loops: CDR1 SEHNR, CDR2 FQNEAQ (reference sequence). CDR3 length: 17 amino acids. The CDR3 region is CASSGRNDLYSGGELFF. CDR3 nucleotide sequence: TGTGCCAGTAGCGGGAGAAACGATCTCTATAGTGGCGGGGAGCTGTTTTTT.

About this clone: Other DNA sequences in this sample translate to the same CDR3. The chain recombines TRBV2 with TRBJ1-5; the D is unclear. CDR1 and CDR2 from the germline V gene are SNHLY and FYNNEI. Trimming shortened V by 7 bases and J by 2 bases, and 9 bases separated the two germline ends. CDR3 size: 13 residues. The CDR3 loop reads CASMGGGNQPQHF. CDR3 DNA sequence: TGTGCCAGCATGGGAGGAGGCAATCAGCCCCAGCATTTT.

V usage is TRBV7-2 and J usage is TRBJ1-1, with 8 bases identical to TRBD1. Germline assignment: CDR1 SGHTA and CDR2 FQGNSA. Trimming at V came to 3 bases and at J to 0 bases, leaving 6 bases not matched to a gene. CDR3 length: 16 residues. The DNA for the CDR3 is TGTGCCAGCAGCTTCACACGGACAGGGATGAACACTGAAGCTTTCTTT. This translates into CASSFTRTGMNTEAFF. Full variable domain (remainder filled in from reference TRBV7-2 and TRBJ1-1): GAGVSQSPSNKVTEKGKDVELRCDPISGHTALYWYRQSLGQGLEFLIYFQGNSAPDKSGLPSDRFSAERTGGSVSTLTIQRTQQEDSAVYLCASSFTRTGMNTEAFFGQGTRLTVV.

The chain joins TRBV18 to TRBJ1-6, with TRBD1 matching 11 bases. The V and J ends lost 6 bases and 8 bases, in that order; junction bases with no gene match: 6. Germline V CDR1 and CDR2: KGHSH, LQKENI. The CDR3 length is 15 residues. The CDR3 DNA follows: TGTGCCAGCTCTTTTCCGGGACAGGGGGATTCACCCCTCCACTTT. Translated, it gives CASSFPGQGDSPLHF.

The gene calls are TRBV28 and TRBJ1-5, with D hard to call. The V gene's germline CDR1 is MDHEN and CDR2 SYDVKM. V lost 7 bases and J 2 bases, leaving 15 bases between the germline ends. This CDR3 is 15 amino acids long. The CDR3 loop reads CASNSPKLGNQPQHF. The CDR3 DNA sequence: TGTGCCAGCAACTCCCCAAAGCTTGGCAATCAGCCCCAGCATTTT.